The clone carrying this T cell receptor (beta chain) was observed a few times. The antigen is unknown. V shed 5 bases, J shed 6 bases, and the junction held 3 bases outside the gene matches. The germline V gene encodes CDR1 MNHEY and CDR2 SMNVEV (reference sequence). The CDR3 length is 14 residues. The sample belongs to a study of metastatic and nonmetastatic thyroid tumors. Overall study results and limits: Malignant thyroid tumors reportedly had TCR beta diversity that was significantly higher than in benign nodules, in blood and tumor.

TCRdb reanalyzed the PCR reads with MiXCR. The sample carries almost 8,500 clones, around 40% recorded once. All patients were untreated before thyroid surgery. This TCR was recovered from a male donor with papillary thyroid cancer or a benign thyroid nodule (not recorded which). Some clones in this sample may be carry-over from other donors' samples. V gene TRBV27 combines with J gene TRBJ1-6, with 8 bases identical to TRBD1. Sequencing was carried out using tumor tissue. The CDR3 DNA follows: TGTGCCAGCAGTCCCGGACAGGGTAATTCACCCCTCCACTTT. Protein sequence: CASSPGQGNSPLHF.